A single T cell receptor (beta chain) is shown here with its context. Germline V gene data show CDR1 as DFQATT and CDR2 as SNEGSKA (reference sequence). Deletions cut 5 bases from V and 0 bases from J, with 7 bases between. The CDR3 extends over 13 amino acids. These data come from a study of patients and donors after allogeneic stem cell transplantation. TCRdb reanalysed the RT-PCR reads using MiXCR and keeps one entry per CDR3 protein. The sample yields around 200,000 distinct CDR3 sequences, about 38% seen once. V and J are TRBV20-1 and TRBJ1-4; D unresolved. The TCR was taken from a human donor who was either an allogeneic HSCT recipient or a stem cell or donor lymphocyte infusion donor (not recorded which). It is not recorded whose cells these are; they may come from a transplant donor. The source material was blood, either unsorted or a sorted T cell fraction (not recorded which). The DNA of the CDR3 is TGCAGTGCTTCCAGGACAACTAATGAAAAACTGTTTTTT. Protein: CSASRTTNEKLFF.